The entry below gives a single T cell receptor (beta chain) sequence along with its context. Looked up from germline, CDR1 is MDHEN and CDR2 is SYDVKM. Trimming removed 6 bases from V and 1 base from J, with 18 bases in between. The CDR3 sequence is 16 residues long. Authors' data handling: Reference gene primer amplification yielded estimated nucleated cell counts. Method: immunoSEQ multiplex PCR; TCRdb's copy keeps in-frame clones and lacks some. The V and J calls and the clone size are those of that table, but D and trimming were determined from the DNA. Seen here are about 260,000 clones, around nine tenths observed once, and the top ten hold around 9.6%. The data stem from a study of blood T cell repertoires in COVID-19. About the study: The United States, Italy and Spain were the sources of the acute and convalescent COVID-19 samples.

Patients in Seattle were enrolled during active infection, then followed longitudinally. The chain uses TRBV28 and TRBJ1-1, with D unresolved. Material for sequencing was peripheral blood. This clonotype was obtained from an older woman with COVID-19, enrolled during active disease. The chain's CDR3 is CASSLTGFRTNTEAFF. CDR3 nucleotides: TGTGCCAGCAGCCTAACGGGGTTCCGAACGAACACTGAAGCTTTCTTT.